Listed below are T cell receptor beta chains from one sample, sequenced in a study of T cells in Graves' hyperthyroidism and ophthalmopathy. TCRdb itself ran the multiplex PCR reads through MiXCR, one entry per CDR3 protein. The sample carries hundreds of thousands of distinct CDR3 sequences, less than 25% recorded once. The sample consisted of blood. Receptor source: a man younger than 40 with Graves' ophthalmopathy. Both conserved end residues are part of each CDR3. The D gene is left open where the match is weak. Part of the rows lack a size; the others show once, few, many or a class for expanded clones.

D: TRBD2
V: TRBV10-2
J: TRBJ2-2
size: -
DNA: TGCGCCGGTTTACAGCGGGACGCCGGGGAGCTGTTTTTT
CDR3: CAGLQRDAGELFF

D: TRBD2
V: TRBV13
J: TRBJ2-7
size: -
DNA: TGTGCCAGCAGCACCCATTCTCCGGGGGGGAGGAACGAGCAGTACTTC
CDR3: CASSTHSPGGRNEQYF

D: -
V: TRBV28
J: TRBJ2-7
size: many
DNA: TGTGCCAGCATGCCAGGGAGCTCCTACGAGCAGTACTTC
CDR3: CASMPGSSYEQYF

D: -
V: TRBV18
J: TRBJ2-3
size: -
DNA: TGTGCCAGCTCACCACCAAACGGGATGGCCTCAGATACGCAGTATTTT
CDR3: CASSPPNGMASDTQYF

D: -
V: TRBV3-1
J: TRBJ2-1
size: -
DNA: TGTGCCAGCAGCCAAGATCAGGCCCGGGTCAATGAGCAGTTCTTC
CDR3: CASSQDQARVNEQFF

D: TRBD2
V: TRBV7-9
J: TRBJ2-3
size: few
DNA: TGTGCCAGCAGCTCCGAGACTAGCCCTCCCAGGGATACGCAGTATTTT
CDR3: CASSSETSPPRDTQYF

D: TRBD2
V: TRBV7-9
J: TRBJ2-2
size: -
DNA: TGTGCCAGTCTCGGACTAGCGGAAATGAACACCGGGGAGCTGTTTTTT
CDR3: CASLGLAEMNTGELFF

D: -
V: TRBV27
J: TRBJ2-5
size: -
DNA: TGTGCCAGCAGTCCCGGGGTCCCGTTTCAAGAGACCCAGTACTTC
CDR3: CASSPGVPFQETQYF

D: -
V: TRBV28
J: TRBJ1-2
size: few
DNA: TGTGCCAGCGGTTTGAACAGGGAGAATCGAGGCTACACCTTC
CDR3: CASGLNRENRGYTF

D: TRBD2
V: TRBV12-3/TRBV12-4
J: TRBJ2-5
size: many
DNA: TGTGCCAGCAGTTTTTTTAGCGGGAGCTCAGAGACCCAGTACTTC
CDR3: CASSFFSGSSETQYF

D: -
V: TRBV2
J: TRBJ1-6
size: -
DNA: TGTGCCAGCCTCCGGGCCTATGGTTCACCCCTCCACTTT
CDR3: CASLRAYGSPLHF

D: -
V: TRBV4-1
J: TRBJ1-1
size: few
DNA: TGCGCCAGCAGCCAAGATCAAGTGGCAGCCACTGAAGCTTTCTTT
CDR3: CASSQDQVAATEAFF

D: -
V: TRBV6-1
J: TRBJ1-1
size: -
DNA: TGTGCCAGCCAGCTAGTCAGGCTACGGGACTCGGCCAATAAAGCTTTCTTT
CDR3: CASQLVRLRDSANKAFF

D: TRBD2
V: TRBV6-2/TRBV6-3
J: TRBJ2-7
size: -
DNA: TGTGCCAGCAGTTACTTGACTAGCGGGATAGGATACGAGCAGTACTTC
CDR3: CASSYLTSGIGYEQYF

D: -
V: TRBV27
J: TRBJ2-7
size: few
DNA: TGTGCCAGGATGAGGGACGGGTCCTACGAGCAGTACTTC
CDR3: CARMRDGSYEQYF

D: TRBD1
V: TRBV7-9
J: TRBJ2-3
size: few
DNA: TGTGCCAGCAGACCCGCGGACAGGGGACGCACAGATACGCAGTATTTT
CDR3: CASRPADRGRTDTQYF